This is a list of T cell receptor beta chains from one sample in a study of blood T cells in healthy people across ages. Each CDR3 protein is one row after TCRdb ran MiXCR on the 5' RACE reads. The sample has roughly 800,000 distinct CDR3 sequences, roughly 53% seen once. Material for sequencing was blood. These receptors were obtained from a man aged 80 or over in good health. The CDR3 runs from the conserved cysteine through the conserved F or W. D genes are given only for firm matches. Clone size appears in some rows only: once, few, many, or a class for an expanded clone.

J gene: TRBJ1-6
V gene: TRBV6-6
clone size: .
D gene: TRBD1
CDR3 DNA: TGTGCCAGCAGTGAGACCGGGACAGGGTTTTCACCCCTCCACTTT
CDR3 protein: CASSETGTGFSPLHF

J gene: TRBJ2-1
V gene: TRBV11-1
clone size: once
D gene: .
CDR3 DNA: TGTGCCAGCACCCCGGGACTTCTAAATGAGCAGTTCTTC
CDR3 protein: CASTPGLLNEQFF

J gene: TRBJ2-7
V gene: TRBV20-1
clone size: .
D gene: TRBD2
CDR3 DNA: TGCAGTGCTAGAGATCCCTGGACTAGCGGGAGTGCATACGAGCAGTACTTC
CDR3 protein: CSARDPWTSGSAYEQYF

J gene: TRBJ2-7
V gene: TRBV29-1
clone size: few
D gene: TRBD1
CDR3 DNA: TGCAGCGTTGCGACAGGGATCTACGAGCAGTACTTC
CDR3 protein: CSVATGIYEQYF

J gene: TRBJ2-1
V gene: TRBV5-1
clone size: few
D gene: TRBD1
CDR3 DNA: TGCGCCAGCAGCTTGGAGGACAGGGTTGTGGATGAGCAGTTCTTC
CDR3 protein: CASSLEDRVVDEQFF

J gene: TRBJ1-1
V gene: TRBV27
clone size: .
D gene: .
CDR3 DNA: TGTGCCAGCAGTCCGCTGGACAGATTGAACACTGAAGCTTTCTTT
CDR3 protein: CASSPLDRLNTEAFF

J gene: TRBJ1-2
V gene: TRBV9
clone size: few
D gene: .
CDR3 DNA: TGTGCCAGCAGCGGAAAGGGGGGAGCTGGCTACACCTTC
CDR3 protein: CASSGKGGAGYTF

J gene: TRBJ2-1
V gene: TRBV4-2
clone size: few
D gene: .
CDR3 DNA: TGTGCCAGCAGCCAAGGTGGGACACAGTACAATGAGCAGTTCTTC
CDR3 protein: CASSQGGTQYNEQFF

J gene: TRBJ2-7
V gene: TRBV27
clone size: few
D gene: .
CDR3 DNA: TGTGCCAGCACGGGCCTTAAGGGGGAGAGCTCCTACGAGCAGTACTTC
CDR3 protein: CASTGLKGESSYEQYF

J gene: TRBJ2-1
V gene: TRBV5-1
clone size: .
D gene: .
CDR3 DNA: TGCGCCAGCAGCTTAGGGGCTAGCTCCGTCCGGGAGCAGTTCTTC
CDR3 protein: CASSLGASSVREQFF

J gene: TRBJ2-7
V gene: TRBV6-5
clone size: .
D gene: TRBD2
CDR3 DNA: TGTGCCAGCAGCCCCGGGACTAGCGGGGCCCAATACGAGCAGTACTTC
CDR3 protein: CASSPGTSGAQYEQYF

J gene: TRBJ2-1
V gene: TRBV29-1
clone size: .
D gene: .
CDR3 DNA: TGCAGCGCAGGCGAGCAGTTCTTC
CDR3 protein: CSAGEQFF

J gene: TRBJ2-3
V gene: TRBV6-5
clone size: .
D gene: TRBD2
CDR3 DNA: TGTGCCACCAAGCGGGAAGGTACAGATACGCAGTATTTT
CDR3 protein: CATKREGTDTQYF

J gene: TRBJ2-5
V gene: TRBV3-1
clone size: .
D gene: TRBD1
CDR3 DNA: TGTGCCAGCAGCCAAGAAATCGACAGGGGAAGGGGAGAGACCCGGTACTTC
CDR3 protein: CASSQEIDRGRGETRYF

J gene: TRBJ1-2
V gene: TRBV27
clone size: .
D gene: .
CDR3 DNA: TGTGCCAGCAGTCCAAGGGGAAACTATGGCTACACCTTC
CDR3 protein: CASSPRGNYGYTF

J gene: TRBJ1-2
V gene: TRBV9
clone size: .
D gene: .
CDR3 DNA: TGTGCCAGCAGCCTCACCCCGTGTGGCTACACCTTC
CDR3 protein: CASSLTPCGYTF

J gene: TRBJ2-1
V gene: TRBV11-2
clone size: .
D gene: .
CDR3 DNA: TGTGCCAGCAGCTTAGAGTTCCGGTCCCGAAGCTCCTACAATGAGCAGTTCTTC
CDR3 protein: CASSLEFRSRSSYNEQFF

J gene: TRBJ2-3
V gene: TRBV5-1
clone size: .
D gene: .
CDR3 DNA: TGCGCCAGCAGCCCAAATATTGATACGCAGTATTTT
CDR3 protein: CASSPNIDTQYF

J gene: TRBJ2-1
V gene: TRBV24-1
clone size: .
D gene: TRBD2
CDR3 DNA: TGTGCCACCAGTGACCCGGGACTAGCGAACAATGAGCAGTTCTTC
CDR3 protein: CATSDPGLANNEQFF

J gene: TRBJ2-1
V gene: TRBV20-1
clone size: .
D gene: .
CDR3 DNA: TGCAGTGCACCGACCCCCGGGGGGCACAATGAGCAGTTCTTC
CDR3 protein: CSAPTPGGHNEQFF

J gene: TRBJ2-7
V gene: TRBV2
clone size: .
D gene: .
CDR3 DNA: TGTGCCAGCAAGGGGTTCGACGAGCAGTACTTC
CDR3 protein: CASKGFDEQYF

J gene: TRBJ2-1
V gene: TRBV12-3/TRBV12-4
clone size: .
D gene: .
CDR3 DNA: TGTGCCAGCAGTTTAGTGGGCCTAGTCGGCGATGAGCAGTTCTTC
CDR3 protein: CASSLVGLVGDEQFF

J gene: TRBJ2-7
V gene: TRBV7-9
clone size: many
D gene: TRBD1
CDR3 DNA: TGTGCCAGCAGCCCGCGGGACAGGTCCTACGAGCAGTACTTC
CDR3 protein: CASSPRDRSYEQYF

J gene: TRBJ2-4
V gene: TRBV4-1
clone size: .
D gene: .
CDR3 DNA: TGCGCCAGCAGCCAAGACTGGGACAACTCAAACATTCAGTACTTC
CDR3 protein: CASSQDWDNSNIQYF